This TCR beta chain is from a study of blood T cell repertoires in COVID-19. Produced via immunoSEQ multiplex PCR; TCRdb's table is partial and in-frame only. Among around 260,000 clones listed, roughly 84% were seen once. Seattle's enrolled individuals joined amid active infection and were then monitored longitudinally. The CDR3 length is 14 residues. Looked up from germline, CDR1 is MDHEN and CDR2 is SYDVKM. V lost 3 bases to trimming and J lost 1 base, with 9 bases between them. Sequencing used peripheral blood. The J gene is TRBJ1-2, the V gene TRBV28; D call uncertain. This clonotype was sampled from a human donor with COVID-19, enrolled during active disease. The donor label of this sample is uncertain. In DNA form, the CDR3 reads TGTGCCAGCAGTTTCGGTTCGTTTAACTATGGCTACACCTTC. Translation: CASSFGSFNYGYTF.